This T cell receptor beta chain appears in the sequencing data of a study of shared clonotypes between healthy human individuals. This table comes from immunoSEQ multiplex PCR, and its TCRdb copy is limited to in-frame clones, with some not included. The sample lists nearly 1 million clones; roughly 72% were seen once. The junction had 11 bases not matched to a gene; V was cut back by 0 bases and J by 5 bases. Germline assignment: CDR1 SGHRS and CDR2 YFSETQ. The CDR3 is made up of 16 amino acids. This receptor was obtained from a man between 18 and 35 years old in good health. Sequenced: memory CD4+ T cells sorted from blood. The subset was: CD45RA-negative fraction. The V and J genes are TRBV5-1 and TRBJ2-7; 7 nucleotides align to TRBD1. The CDR3 loop reads CASSLGRTGAGDEQYF. The CDR3 DNA reads TGCGCCAGCAGCTTGGGTAGAACAGGGGCCGGGGACGAGCAGTACTTC.